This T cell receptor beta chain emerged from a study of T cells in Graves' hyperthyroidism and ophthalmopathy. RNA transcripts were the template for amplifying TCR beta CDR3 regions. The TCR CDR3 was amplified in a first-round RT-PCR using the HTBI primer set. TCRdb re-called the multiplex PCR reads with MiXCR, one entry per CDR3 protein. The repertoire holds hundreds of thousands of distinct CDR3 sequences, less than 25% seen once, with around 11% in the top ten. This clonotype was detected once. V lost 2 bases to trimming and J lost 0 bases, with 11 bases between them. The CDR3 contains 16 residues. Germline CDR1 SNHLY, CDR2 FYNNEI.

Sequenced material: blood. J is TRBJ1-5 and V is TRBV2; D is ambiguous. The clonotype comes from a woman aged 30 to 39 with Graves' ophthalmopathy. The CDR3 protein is CASSESMGYSNQPQHF. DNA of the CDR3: TGTGCCAGCAGTGAAAGTATGGGATATAGCAATCAGCCCCAGCATTTT.